The 30 T cell receptor beta chains below were found in one sample sequenced in a study of shared clonotypes between healthy human individuals. Only CD45RO-negative cells positively selected for CCR7 counted as naive CD8 cells, so terminally differentiated effector memory CD45RA+ cells were excluded. Sequenced by immunoSEQ multiplex PCR; TCRdb stores in-frame clones only, minus some. The table includes some 2,000,000 clones, approximately 95% detected once. The sample comprised naive CD8+ T cells sorted from blood. Receptors were obtained from a man aged 18 to 35 in good health.

The chain links TRBV4-3 to TRBJ1-4; D perhaps matches TRBD1 (6 bases). V was shortened by 0 bases and J by 8 bases, with 16 bases between the two germline ends. CDR1 and CDR2 (germline): LGHNA, YSLEER. The CDR3 is made up of 16 amino acids. The CDR3 sequence is CASSQDTGLGTEKLFF. The CDR3 nucleotides read TGCGCCAGCAGCCAAGATACAGGGCTAGGGACGGAAAAACTGTTTTTT.

V and J are TRBV7-2 and TRBJ2-7; tentative D call: TRBD2 (5 bases). The CDR3 totals 17 residues. CDR1 is SGHTA, CDR2 FQGNSA, per germline. The V and J ends lost 6 bases and 2 bases respectively, with 23 bases between them. The DNA for the CDR3 is TGTGCCAGCAGTCGCGACGGATTTACCGAGGGAGCCTACGAGCAGTACTTC. Translation: CASSRDGFTEGAYEQYF.

CDR3 DNA sequence: TGCGCCAGCAGCCAAGATATCTGGAACACTGAAGCTTTCTTT. It is translated as CASSQDIWNTEAFF. The chain has TRBV4-1 and TRBJ1-1, with unresolved D. V lost 0 bases and J 1 base, leaving 6 bases between the germline ends. This CDR3 is 14 amino acids long. Germline V lookup: CDR1 MGHRA, CDR2 YSYEKL.

The rearrangement uses TRBV6-6 and TRBJ1-6, with a weak D call TRBD1 (5 bases). The CDR3 is 14 amino acids. V was shortened by 7 bases and J by 13 bases, with 20 bases between the two germline ends. The V gene's germline CDR1 is MNHNY and CDR2 SVGAGI (reference sequence). The CDR3 sequence is CASTSKPPGLPLHF. The CDR3 DNA reads as TGTGCCAGCACCTCAAAGCCCCCGGGGCTCCCCCTCCACTTT.

This chain uses TRBV7-8 with TRBJ1-2, with TRBD1 matching over 10 bases. This CDR3 has 16 amino acids. Trimming took 2 bases from V and 3 from J; bases not matched to a gene: 6. Germline V gives CDR1 SGHVS, CDR2 FQNEAQ. In DNA, the CDR3 is TGTGCCAGCAGCTTACCCCGGGACAGGGGAGACTATGGCTACACCTTC. Amino acid sequence: CASSLPRDRGDYGYTF. Supplemented by reference TRBV7-8 and TRBJ1-2, the full variable domain reads GAGVSQSPRYKVAKRGQDVALRCDPISGHVSLFWYQQALGQGPEFLTYFQNEAQLDKSGLPSDRFFAERPEGSVSTLKIQRTQQEDSAVYLCASSLPRDRGDYGYTFGSGTRLTVV.

The rearrangement joins TRBV6-6 to TRBJ2-1; D is ambiguous. V dropped 10 bases and J dropped 0 bases, with 13 bases sitting between them. Germline assignment: CDR1 MNHNY and CDR2 SVGAGI (reference sequence). The CDR3 sequence is 14 residues long. CDR3 coding DNA: TGTGCCACCGGTGACACTTACTCCTACAATGAGCAGTTCTTC. It specifies CATGDTYSYNEQFF.

The rearrangement links TRBV5-6 to TRBJ2-5; TRBD2 is a possible D gene (6 bases). V lost 0 bases and J 1 base, leaving 10 bases between the germline ends. The CDR3 consists of 15 residues. The V gene's germline CDR1 is SGHDT and CDR2 YYEEEE. CDR3 amino acids: CASSLGLASQETQYF. In DNA form, the CDR3 reads TGTGCCAGCAGCTTGGGTCTAGCGAGCCAAGAGACCCAGTACTTC.

CDR3 in amino acids: CASRGGGRVVGELFF. The DNA of the CDR3 is TGTGCCAGCAGGGGAGGCGGGAGGGTAGTCGGGGAGCTGTTTTTT. The rearrangement links TRBV27 to TRBJ2-2, with 9 positions matching TRBD2. Germline trimming cut 6 bases from V and 7 bases from J; bases unmatched to any gene: 9. The CDR3 has 15 amino acids. CDR1 is MNHEY and CDR2 is SMNVEV in the germline V gene (reference sequence).

A word on this clone: The sample contains more than one DNA sequence encoding this CDR3. This chain connects TRBV7-9 to TRBJ2-7, with D perhaps matching TRBD1 (6 bases). CDR3 size: 14 residues. Germline-derived CDR1 and CDR2 are SEHNR and FQNEAQ (reference sequence). The V end lost 1 base, the J end lost 2 bases, and 9 bases lay between the germline ends. The CDR3 protein is CASSLGDTPYEQYF. In DNA form, the CDR3 reads TGTGCCAGCAGCTTAGGGGACACCCCCTACGAGCAGTACTTC.

The chain has TRBV4-1 and TRBJ1-1; D is uncertain. Trimming stripped 1 base from V and 10 bases from J, with 7 bases between. CDR3 length: 11 residues. Germline CDR1 MGHRA, CDR2 YSYEKL. The CDR3 region has the DNA TGCGCCAGCAGCCAAGGGGGATTAGCTTTCTTT. It encodes CASSQGGLAFF.

In DNA form, the CDR3 reads TGTGCCACCAGCAGAGATTGGACTAGCGGTTCGAACACCGGGGAGCTGTTTTTT. It codes for CATSRDWTSGSNTGELFF. The rearrangement uses TRBV15 and TRBJ2-2; 10 bases match TRBD2. The J segment lost 0 bases and the V segment lost 0 bases, leaving 4 bases of the junction unmatched. CDR3 length: 18 amino acids. CDR1 is LNHNV, CDR2 YYDKDF, per germline (reference sequence).

The CDR3 spells CASSYGQGEAYEQYF. The CDR3 bases are TGTGCCAGCAGTTACGGACAGGGAGAAGCCTACGAGCAGTACTTC. The V gene is TRBV6-5, the J gene TRBJ2-7, with 8 nucleotides matching TRBD1. V shed 2 bases and J 2 bases; nucleotides not matched to a gene: 5. The CDR3 runs to 15 residues. The germline gives CDR1 MNHEY, CDR2 SVGAGI.

The rearrangement joins TRBV4-3 to TRBJ1-5; unclear D gene. Looked up from germline, CDR1 is LGHNA and CDR2 is YSLEER. The CDR3 sequence is 15 residues long. V was pared by 4 bases and J by 0 bases, with 10 bases between. In DNA form, the CDR3 reads TGCGCCAGCAGCCCCGACGGGTATAGCAATCAGCCCCAGCATTTT. Translating gives CASSPDGYSNQPQHF.

This clone was counted once. The J gene is TRBJ1-4, the V gene TRBV7-9, with 8 bases aligning to TRBD1. V lost 1 base and J lost 6; bases outside the gene matches: 7. CDR3 length equals 16 residues. Germline values: CDR1 SEHNR, CDR2 FQNEAQ (reference sequence). The CDR3 here is CASSLGGTGGDEKLFF. CDR3 in DNA: TGTGCCAGCAGCTTAGGAGGTACAGGGGGGGATGAAAAACTGTTTTTT.

As for this clone: The same CDR3 also results from other DNA sequences found in this sample. This chain uses TRBV11-2 with TRBJ1-1; D gene unclear. The CDR3 runs to 13 residues. The germline V and J ends were trimmed by 6 bases and 3 bases, with 11 bases remaining between them. CDR1 and CDR2 from the germline V gene are SGHAT and FQNNGV. CDR3 sequence (DNA): TGTGCCAGCAGTTGGGCAGGCGACACTGAAGCTTTCTTT. Amino acids: CASSWAGDTEAFF.

The chain recombines TRBV6-1 with TRBJ2-3; D uncertain. This CDR3 spans 12 amino acids. The V and J ends lost 4 bases and 3 bases respectively, with 5 bases between them. The germline V gene encodes CDR1 MNHNS and CDR2 SASEGT. The CDR3 reads CASSGQTDTQYF. DNA for the CDR3: TGTGCCAGCAGTGGGCAGACAGATACGCAGTATTTT.

CDR3 sequence reads: CASSGVILGQGADTGELFF. The CDR3 bases are TGTGCCAGCAGCGGGGTGATACTCGGACAGGGGGCCGACACCGGGGAGCTGTTTTTT. This chain links TRBV2 with TRBJ2-2; 11 nucleotides agree with TRBD1. J was trimmed by 3 bases and V by 6 bases; bases with no gene match: 15. Germline V gene data show CDR1 as SNHLY and CDR2 as FYNNEI. This CDR3 has 19 residues.

This clone was observed a single time. This chain joins TRBV11-2 and TRBJ2-7; TRBD2 is a possible D gene (6 bases). In germline, CDR1 is SGHAT, CDR2 FQNNGV. Trimming removed 5 bases at V and 4 bases at J, with 18 bases between. The CDR3 is 15 residues long. Here the CDR3 DNA reads TGTGCCAGCAGCAAGACTGTGACTAGTTGGTACGAGCAGTACTTC. It translates to CASSKTVTSWYEQYF.

This clone appeared a single time. The CDR3 DNA is TGTGCCAGCAGCGTAGCTAGTCAGGGTAACACTGAAGCTTTCTTT. Its translation: CASSVASQGNTEAFF. The genes are TRBV9 and TRBJ1-1; tentatively, D is TRBD1 (5 bases). V dropped 0 bases and J dropped 2 bases, with 11 bases sitting between them. The germline CDR1 and CDR2 sequences are SGDLS and YYNGEE. The CDR3 has 15 amino acids.

This chain joins TRBV7-2 and TRBJ2-5; 10 bases agree with TRBD2. Germline V CDR1 and CDR2: SGHTA, FQGNSA. V was clipped by 5 bases and J by 1 base; unmatched bases: 13. The CDR3 covers 18 residues. CDR3 in DNA: TGTGCCAGCAGCCCAGAGGGCCTAGCGGGAGAGATCCAAGAGACCCAGTACTTC. The encoded protein is CASSPEGLAGEIQETQYF.

Concerning this clone: The sample contains more than one DNA sequence encoding this CDR3. The chain links TRBV11-2 to TRBJ2-5; no reliable D call. Trimming stripped 3 bases from V and 5 bases from J, with 4 bases between. Germline V CDR1 and CDR2: SGHAT, FQNNGV. The CDR3 loop spans 11 amino acids. The CDR3 DNA reads as TGTGCCAGCAGCTTCAGCGAGACCCAGTACTTC. Protein sequence: CASSFSETQYF.

In this sample, this clone turned up a few times. The J gene is TRBJ2-2, the V gene TRBV9; 7 positions agree with TRBD2. The CDR3 loop spans 16 amino acids. V was clipped by 3 bases and J by 0 bases; unmatched bases: 5. Per germline, CDR1 SGDLS and CDR2 YYNGEE. CDR3 sequence: CASSEGGASNTGELFF. In DNA form, the CDR3 reads TGTGCCAGCAGCGAGGGAGGGGCTTCGAACACCGGGGAGCTGTTTTTT. Full variable domain (missing parts from reference TRBV9 and TRBJ2-2): DSGVTQTPKHLITATGQRVTLRCSPRSGDLSVYWYQQSLDQGLQFLIQYYNGEERAKGNILERFSAQQFPDLHSELNLSSLELGDSALYFCASSEGGASNTGELFFGEGSRLTVL.

The rearrangement links TRBV4-1 to TRBJ1-6; the D is unclear. V was cut by 0 bases and J by 9 bases, with 6 bases left in between. Germline V gene lookup returns CDR1 MGHRA and CDR2 YSYEKL. The CDR3 extends over 13 amino acids. CDR3 sequence reads: CASSQDLASPLHF. In DNA, the CDR3 is TGCGCCAGCAGCCAAGATCTGGCTTCACCCCTCCACTTT.

Concerning this clone: Other DNA sequences in this sample translate to the same CDR3. The chain couples TRBV27 to TRBJ2-7, with 8 bases that match TRBD1. The germline V gene has CDR1 MNHEY and CDR2 SMNVEV (reference sequence). V lost 2 bases to trimming and J lost 3 bases; unmatched junction nucleotides: 3. The CDR3 is 14 amino acids. The CDR3 sequence is CASSLQGADYEQYF. CDR3 nucleotides: TGTGCCAGCAGTTTACAGGGGGCGGACTACGAGCAGTACTTC.

This clone has only one observation. The V gene is TRBV5-6, the J gene TRBJ2-7; D remains unclear. Trimming left V 2 bases short and J 5 bases short, with 11 bases between. CDR1 and CDR2 (germline): SGHDT, YYEEEE. The CDR3 totals 13 residues. CDR3: CASSFSPINEQYF. In DNA, the CDR3 is TGTGCCAGCAGCTTCTCGCCTATTAACGAGCAGTACTTC.

The chain recombines TRBV7-6 with TRBJ1-5; the D is unclear. Germline CDR1 and CDR2: SGHVS and FNYEAQ. The CDR3 covers 15 residues. V dropped 5 bases and J dropped 5 bases, with 16 bases sitting between them. CDR3 sequence: CASSNTILPDQPQHF. The CDR3 DNA follows: TGTGCCAGCAGCAACACGATTTTGCCCGATCAGCCCCAGCATTTT.

For this clone: This same CDR3 is encoded by further DNA sequences in the sample. The V call is TRBV5-6, the J call TRBJ2-7; D is ambiguous. Per the germline V gene, CDR1 is SGHDT and CDR2 is YYEEEE. The CDR3 sequence is 12 residues long. Trimming took off 0 bases at V and 6 bases at J, with 7 bases between the two ends. The CDR3 DNA is TGTGCCAGCAGCTTGGGAGGCTCCGAGCAGTACTTC. It is translated as CASSLGGSEQYF.

The chain carries TRBV2 and TRBJ1-2, with a tentative D call TRBD1 (5 bases). Trimming cost V 3 bases and J 7 bases, with 27 bases left between them. Germline loops: CDR1 SNHLY, CDR2 FYNNEI. CDR3 length equals 18 residues. CDR3 nucleotides: TGTGCCAGCAGTGACGAACACAGAGGGGCGGCAGAGGAAGGTGGCTACACCTTC. Its protein is CASSDEHRGAAEEGGYTF. Looking up the rest from reference TRBV2 and TRBJ1-2 gives the full variable domain: EPEVTQTPSHQVTQMGQEVILRCVPISNHLYFYWYRQILGQKVEFLVSFYNNEISEKSEIFDDQFSVERPDGSNFTLKIRSTKLEDSAMYFCASSDEHRGAAEEGGYTFGSGTRLTVV.

This clone was seen only a few times. The sample has other DNA sequences that encode this CDR3 too. The chain links TRBV28 to TRBJ1-1, with D hard to call. V lost 3 bases and J lost 0, with 5 bases in between. Germline CDR1 is MDHEN and CDR2 is SYDVKM. The CDR3 runs to 13 residues. CDR3 nucleotide sequence: TGTGCCAGCAGTTTTCGGGTGAACACTGAAGCTTTCTTT. This codes for CASSFRVNTEAFF.

This rearrangement joins TRBV13 to TRBJ2-1; TRBD2 matches at 7 bases. This CDR3 has 15 amino acids. Germline V gene data show CDR1 as PRHDT and CDR2 as FYEKMQ (reference sequence). The J segment lost 0 bases and the V segment lost 4 bases, leaving 3 bases of the junction unmatched. CDR3 sequence: CASSSTGGSYNEQFF. The DNA for the CDR3 is TGTGCCAGCAGCTCGACGGGGGGCTCCTACAATGAGCAGTTCTTC.